This TCR beta chain was identified in a study of blood T cell repertoires in COVID-19. Germline assignment: CDR1 SGHKS and CDR2 YYEKEE (reference sequence). CDR3 size: 18 residues. Trimming removed 0 bases from V and 3 bases from J; junction bases left unmatched: 13. Measured with immunoSEQ multiplex PCR; TCRdb has only the in-frame clones, and not every one. The sample records about 400,000 clones, roughly 88% being singletons. The receptor was derived from a woman aged 40 to 50 with acute COVID-19. The sequenced sample was PBMCs or T cells enriched from blood (not recorded which). This chain uses TRBV5-5 with TRBJ1-2; 8 nucleotides align to TRBD1. The CDR3 loop is CASSLDFNGQGRHYGYTF. Here the CDR3 DNA reads TGTGCCAGCAGCTTGGACTTTAATGGACAGGGTCGGCACTATGGCTACACCTTC.